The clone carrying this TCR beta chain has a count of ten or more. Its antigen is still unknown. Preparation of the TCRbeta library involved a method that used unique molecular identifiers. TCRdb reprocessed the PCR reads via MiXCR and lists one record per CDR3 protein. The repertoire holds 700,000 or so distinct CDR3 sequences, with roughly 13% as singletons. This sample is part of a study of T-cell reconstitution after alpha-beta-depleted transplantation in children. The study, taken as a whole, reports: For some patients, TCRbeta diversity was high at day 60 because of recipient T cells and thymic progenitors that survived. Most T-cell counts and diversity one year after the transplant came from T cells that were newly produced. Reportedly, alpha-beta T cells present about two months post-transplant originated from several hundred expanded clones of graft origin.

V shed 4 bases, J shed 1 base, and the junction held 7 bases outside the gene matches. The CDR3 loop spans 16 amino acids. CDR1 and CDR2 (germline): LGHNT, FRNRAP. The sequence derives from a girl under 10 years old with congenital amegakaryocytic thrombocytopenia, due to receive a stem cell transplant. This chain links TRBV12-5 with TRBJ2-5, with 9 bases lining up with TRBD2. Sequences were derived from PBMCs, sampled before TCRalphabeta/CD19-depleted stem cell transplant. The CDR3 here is CASGSYLTSGQETQYF. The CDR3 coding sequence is TGTGCTAGTGGTTCCTACTTGACTAGCGGCCAAGAGACCCAGTACTTC.